This entry features one TCR beta chain sequence. Its antigen is undetermined. These data originate in a study of naive and memory T cell subsets. The beta constant-region primer was an equimolar mix of two oligonucleotides covering TRBC1 and TRBC2. TCRdb used MiXCR to reprocess the UMI-ligation and nested PCR reads, holding one entry per CDR3 protein. This sample carries approximately 140,000 distinct CDR3 sequences, 15% to 20% of them seen once, and the ten largest clones take about 0.14%. Per the germline V gene, CDR1 is SGHTA and CDR2 is FQGNSA. V was shortened by 0 bases and J by 7 bases, with 9 bases between the two germline ends. This CDR3 is built from 14 residues. The study, taken as a whole, reports: From naive to CM, EM and EMRA, diversity decreased and Gini increased. Especially in CD8 cells, naive repertoires contained a few larger clonotypes, possibly CD45RA-re-expressing memory cells.

This TCR derives from a human donor in good health. This chain uses TRBV7-2 with TRBJ2-2; D may be TRBD1 (5 bases). The sequencing sample was made of naive CD4+ T cells from blood. CDR3 nucleotides: TGTGCCAGCAGCTTAGCAGGGGCGGTCGGGGAGCTGTTTTTT. This codes for CASSLAGAVGELFF.